Given below is one T cell receptor (beta chain) in context. These data belong to a study of blood T cell repertoires in COVID-19. Study overall: COVID-19 samples, acute and convalescent, were from the United States, Italy and Spain. The cDNA or gDNA used as material had been derived from T cells, B-cell-depleted T cells, or PBMCs.

Per the original methods: Nucleated cell number was recorded as an estimate derived from reference gene primer amplification. The assay was immunoSEQ multiplex PCR, and TCRdb's table has in-frame clones only and misses some. The V and J calls and clone size are taken from that table; D and trimming were inferred from the DNA. Counted here are 40,000 to 50,000 clones, approximately 90% occurring once; the ten biggest clones make up approximately 10%. Material: peripheral blood. This sequence was found in a man aged 45-60 years with active COVID-19.

DNA for the CDR3: TGTGCCAGCAGCGTCGGTCCAGGGGGGCATGGCTACACCTTC. Encoded protein: CASSVGPGGHGYTF. The chain recombines TRBV9 with TRBJ1-2; 7 nucleotides match TRBD1. The CDR3 contains 14 residues. Germline assignment: CDR1 SGDLS and CDR2 YYNGEE. V was clipped by 2 bases and J by 6 bases; unmatched bases: 7. The complete variable domain, with remaining parts taken from reference TRBV9 and TRBJ1-2, reads DSGVTQTPKHLITATGQRVTLRCSPRSGDLSVYWYQQSLDQGLQFLIQYYNGEERAKGNILERFSAQQFPDLHSELNLSSLELGDSALYFCASSVGPGGHGYTFGSGTRLTVV.